What follows are 22 T cell receptor beta chains derived from one specimen sequenced in a study of T cell clonality in common variable immunodeficiency. Generated by immunoSEQ multiplex PCR, the TCRdb table keeps only in-frame clones and is missing some. The repertoire has 40,000 to 55,000 clones, none seen only once; the ten largest take approximately 5.9%. Sequenced: peripheral blood mononuclear cells. These receptors were obtained from a person aged 18 to 70 in good health.

In the case of this clone: The sequenced fragment ends 3 residues before the CDR3 boundary, so the rest is inferred from the germline J gene. This rearrangement joins TRBV30 to TRBJ1-1; TRBD1 agrees at 7 bases. CDR3 length: 12 amino acids. J lost 6 bases, V lost 4 bases, and 5 bases had no gene match. Germline-derived CDR1 and CDR2 are GTSNPN and SVGIG (reference sequence). This CDR3 is CAWTRTGPEAFF. The CDR3 DNA, read in part, is TGTGCCTGGACCCGGACAGGCCCTGAA.

This clone was picked up many times. Read coverage stops 3 residues before the CDR3 terminus; the germline J gene supplies the remainder. The genes are TRBV19 and TRBJ2-2, with a weak D call TRBD2 (6 bases). The CDR3 is 16 amino acids. Germline CDR1 LNHDA, CDR2 SQIVND (reference sequence). The V gene lost 0 bases and the J gene lost 5 bases, with 13 bases spanning the gap. The CDR3 protein is CASSIDQVGGTGELFF. The sequenced CDR3 bases are TGTGCCAGTAGTATAGATCAGGTCGGGGGTACCGGGGAG.

The table lists this clone with a few counts. The DNA ends 3 residues before the CDR3 does, and the rest of the CDR3 is filled in from the germline J gene. This chain joins TRBV30 and TRBJ1-2; tentatively, D is TRBD1 (5 bases). CDR1 is GTSNPN and CDR2 is SVGIG in the germline V gene (reference sequence). The CDR3 sequence is 13 residues long. CDR3 bases read: TGTGCCCGCCAGGGAGACTCCTACAATGAC. Its translation: CARQGDSYND. The full CDR3 sequence reads CARQGDSYNDYTF.

This clone was observed at least ten times. The DNA ends 3 residues before the CDR3 does, and the rest of the CDR3 is filled in from the germline J gene. The chain links TRBV2 to TRBJ2-5; 9 bases agree with TRBD1. In germline, CDR1 is SNHLY, CDR2 FYNNEI. J lost 5 bases, V lost 5 bases, and 6 bases had no gene match. CDR3 size: 14 residues. Incomplete CDR3 DNA: TGTGCCAGCAGTTACAGGGGGCAAGGGGAGACC. Protein product: CASSYRGQGET. The whole CDR3 is CASSYRGQGETQYF.

This clone was observed a handful of times. A much larger clone lies one base from this, so it may be a read error. The read finishes 3 residues shy of the CDR3 end, and the germline J gene is used to complete it. The V and J genes are TRBV6-2 or TRBV6-3 and TRBJ2-3, with a possible D match to TRBD1 (5 bases). CDR1 and CDR2 (germline): MNHEY, SVGEGT. The length of the CDR3 is 14 residues. CDR3 DNA, as far as it was read: TGTGCCAGCAGTTACGACAGTTACAATCAGCCG. It yields the protein CASSYDSYNQP. The whole CDR3 sequence is CASSYDSYNQPQYF.

This clone was seen at least ten times. The read terminates 3 residues before the CDR3 end, so the remaining end is supplied by the germline J gene. The chain employs TRBV9 and TRBJ1-6; D is ambiguous. The V and J ends lost 3 bases and 0 bases respectively, with 7 bases between them. The CDR3 totals 15 residues. Germline lookup yields CDR1 SGDLS and CDR2 YYNGEE. The CDR3 spells CASSDSGSYNSPLHF. Partial CDR3 DNA: TGTGCCAGCAGCGACAGCGGCTCCTATAATTCACCC.

This clone was found many times. The sequenced fragment ends 3 residues before the CDR3 boundary, so the rest is inferred from the germline J gene. The gene calls are TRBV18 and TRBJ2-5; 12 positions agree with TRBD2. This CDR3 is 18 amino acids long. In germline, CDR1 is KGHSH, CDR2 LQKENI. Germline trimming cut 4 bases from V and 4 bases from J; bases unmatched to any gene: 13. CDR3 DNA, as far as it was read: TGTGCCAGCTCACGGCCAGAATTGACTAGCGGGGGTTTAGAGACC. The encoded protein is CASSRPELTSGGLET. The CDR3 reads in full as CASSRPELTSGGLETQYF.

This clone showed up many times. The read stops 3 residues short of the end of the CDR3; the missing end is completed from the germline J gene. The rearrangement uses TRBV12-3 or TRBV12-4 and TRBJ2-6; possibly TRBD2 for D (6 bases). The CDR3 runs to 15 residues. Trimming took off 3 bases at V and 1 base at J, with 7 bases between the two ends. The CDR3 is CASSFRGSGANVLTF. The sequenced part of the CDR3 DNA is TGTGCCAGCAGTTTCCGGGGGTCTGGGGCCAACGTC.

This clone came up many times. Sequencing ends 3 residues short of the CDR3 end; the germline J gene provides the rest. The chain recombines TRBV13 with TRBJ1-3, with D possibly being TRBD1 (5 bases). The CDR3 has 16 residues. Germline CDR1 reads PRHDT; CDR2 reads FYEKMQ (reference sequence). Trimming took 6 bases from V and 0 from J, leaving 15 bases between them. This CDR3 reads CASRREGQSSGNTIYF. The DNA read from the CDR3 is TGTGCCAGCAGGAGGGAGGGGCAAAGCTCTGGAAACACC.

This clone was recorded at least ten times. The read is 3 residues too short to cover the CDR3 end, so that end is filled in from the germline J gene. The chain has TRBV5-6 and TRBJ2-3, with D possibly being TRBD2 (7 bases). The CDR3 length is 15 residues. In germline, CDR1 is SGHDT, CDR2 YYEEEE. Partial CDR3 DNA: TGTGCCAGCAGCTTGGACGCGGGGGCTAGGGAGACG. Its translation is CASSLDAGARET. The entire CDR3 is CASSLDAGARETQYF.

This clone showed up many times. The CDR3 extends 3 residues past the end of the read, so its final part is completed from the germline J gene. This sequence joins TRBV4-2 and TRBJ2-3, with TRBD2 matching over 12 bases. V lost 1 base and J lost 0; bases outside the gene matches: 2. The germline gives CDR1 LGHNA, CDR2 YNFKEQ. This CDR3 contains 17 residues. The CDR3 region is CASSQVLAGGSTDTQYF. The part of the CDR3 DNA that was read is TGTGCCAGCAGCCAAGTTCTAGCGGGGGGGAGCACAGATACG.

This clone came up many times. The DNA ends 3 residues before the CDR3 does, and the rest of the CDR3 is filled in from the germline J gene. The chain recombines TRBV30 with TRBJ2-7, with TRBD1 matching 7 bases. CDR1 GTSNPN and CDR2 SVGIG come from the germline V gene (reference sequence). The CDR3 is 16 residues long. J lost 1 base, V lost 4 bases, and 13 bases had no gene match. The CDR3 spells CAWNRDSIITSYEQYF. CDR3 bases read: TGTGCCTGGAATCGGGACAGTATAATTACGTCCTACGAG.

At least ten counts were recorded for this clone. The missing CDR3 end, 3 residues past where the read stops, is filled in from the germline J gene. The rearrangement joins TRBV20-1 to TRBJ2-3, with a weak D call TRBD2 (7 bases). Trimming left V 2 bases short and J 7 bases short, with 19 bases between. There are 15 residues in the CDR3. Per the germline V gene, CDR1 is DFQATT and CDR2 is SNEGSKA (reference sequence). CDR3 in amino acids: CSARSWGGAENTQYF. The sequenced part of the CDR3 DNA is TGCAGTGCTAGATCCTGGGGGGGGGCTGAAAATACG.

This clone was found many times. The read terminates 3 residues before the CDR3 end, so the remaining end is supplied by the germline J gene. This sequence joins TRBV19 and TRBJ2-1, with TRBD1 matching over 10 bases. The CDR3 sequence is 15 residues long. V lost 7 bases to trimming and J lost 5 bases; unmatched junction nucleotides: 8. CDR1 is LNHDA and CDR2 is SQIVND in the germline V gene (reference sequence). CDR3 amino acids: CASTYRDRGNNEQFF. The DNA read from the CDR3 is TGTGCCAGTACTTACCGGGACAGGGGAAACAATGAG.

This clone was seen only a few times. Read coverage stops 3 residues before the CDR3 terminus; the germline J gene supplies the remainder. This chain links TRBV5-1 with TRBJ2-3, with D maybe TRBD2 (5 bases). CDR3 size: 13 residues. CDR1 and CDR2 from the germline V gene are SGHRS and YFSETQ. Incomplete CDR3 DNA: TGCGCCAGCACTACTGCGGGTGGTGAGACG. This translates into CASTTAGGET. From start to end, the CDR3 is CASTTAGGETQYF.

This clone was recorded at least ten times. The read halts 3 residues ahead of the CDR3 end, with the missing end drawn from the germline J gene. The chain carries TRBV6-2 or TRBV6-3 and TRBJ2-7; D is unclear. The CDR3 sequence is 11 residues long. Trimming stripped 6 bases from V and 0 bases from J, with 3 bases between. The germline V gene encodes CDR1 MNHEY and CDR2 SVGEGT. CDR3 amino acids: CASSHSYEQYF. CDR3 bases read: TGTGCCAGCAGCCACTCCTACGAG.

Comments on this clone: A clone one base away is much larger, so this may be a read error. The read terminates 3 residues before the CDR3 end, so the remaining end is supplied by the germline J gene. V gene TRBV7-8 combines with J gene TRBJ2-2; 8 nucleotides align to TRBD2. Per germline, CDR1 SGHVS and CDR2 FQNEAQ. The CDR3 runs to 14 residues. CDR3 sequence: CASSRGGGANVLFF. CDR3 DNA (partial): TGTGCCAGCAGCCGGGGGGGTGGGGCCAACGTG.

This clone has a count of ten or more. Read data end 3 residues before the CDR3 end; the end is taken from the germline J gene. This sequence joins TRBV7-7 and TRBJ2-1; 10 bases map to TRBD1. J lost 4 bases, V lost 4 bases, and 7 bases had no gene match. This CDR3 is built from 16 residues. CDR1 SSHAT and CDR2 FNYEAQ come from the germline V gene (reference sequence). The CDR3 spells CASSSSGTGAYNEQFF. CDR3 bases read: TGTGCCAGCAGCTCCTCCGGGACAGGGGCGTACAATGAG.

In its sample, this clone was seen many times. The CDR3 end is not reached by the read, which stops 3 residues before it; the germline J gene fills it in. The chain has TRBV6-2 or TRBV6-3 and TRBJ2-3, with 12 positions matching TRBD2. Germline V lookup: CDR1 MNHEY, CDR2 SVGEGT. The CDR3 has 17 residues. With V trimmed by 6 bases and J by 3 bases, 10 bases remained unmatched. CDR3 protein: CASSQTSGGVWTDTQYF. CDR3 DNA (partial): TGTGCCAGCAGCCAGACTAGCGGGGGCGTGTGGACAGATACG.

The table lists this clone with many counts. The read stops 3 residues short of the end of the CDR3; the missing end is completed from the germline J gene. The J gene is TRBJ2-7, the V gene TRBV29-1, with TRBD1 matching over 8 bases. Germline CDR1 and CDR2: SQVTM and ANQGSEA. Trimming removed 1 base from V and 3 bases from J; junction bases left unmatched: 11. This CDR3 contains 16 residues. The sequenced CDR3 bases are TGCAGCGTTGAAGCGGCTCTCGGACAGGGAGGCTACGAG. Its translation is CSVEAALGQGGYE. The full CDR3 protein reads CSVEAALGQGGYEQYF.

This clone has ten or more counts. At the DNA level, this CDR3 is encoded by other sequences in the same sample as well. CDR3 region: CAWSFGLADQETQYF. The part of the CDR3 DNA that was read is TGTGCCTGGAGTTTCGGACTAGCGGACCAAGAGACC. The rearrangement joins TRBV30 to TRBJ2-5; TRBD2 matches at 10 bases. Sequencing ends 3 residues short of the CDR3 end; the germline J gene provides the rest. V shed 2 bases and J 0 bases; nucleotides not matched to a gene: 3. There are 15 residues in the CDR3. Germline CDR1 is GTSNPN and CDR2 is SVGIG (reference sequence).

In its sample, this clone was seen a few times. The sequenced CDR3 bases are TGTGCCAGCAGCCAGGGGAACACTGAA. The encoded protein is CASSQGNTE. The CDR3 in full is CASSQGNTEAFF. The chain is built from TRBV7-8 and TRBJ1-1, with D possibly matching TRBD1 (5 bases). The CDR3 end falls 3 residues outside the read, so it is completed with the germline J gene. The CDR3 sequence is 12 residues long. Germline V gene lookup returns CDR1 SGHVS and CDR2 FQNEAQ. Trimming pared 5 bases from V and 1 base from J, leaving 5 bases between.